The rows below give T cell receptor beta chains drawn from one sample of a study of blood T cell repertoires in COVID-19. TCRdb's table, derived via immunoSEQ multiplex PCR, lists solely in-frame clones and lacks some. The sample yields under 80,000 clones, about four fifths seen once. Sequenced material: peripheral blood. Receptors originate from a human donor in a cohort sampled during active COVID-19. The CDR3 runs from the conserved cysteine through the conserved F or W. The order of the fields is V gene, J gene, D gene, clone size, CDR3 DNA, CDR3 protein. D genes are given only for firm matches. Where a row states a size, it is once, few, many or the class of an expanded clone; other rows omit it.

TRBV5-1	TRBJ1-1	NA	few	TGCGCCAGCAGCTTGGACGGGATGAACACTGAAGCTTTCTTT	CASSLDGMNTEAFF
TRBV7-9	TRBJ1-1	TRBD1	NA	TGTGCCAGCAGCACCTCTTGGGACAGTGAAGCTTTCTTT	CASSTSWDSEAFF
TRBV30	TRBJ2-7	NA	few	TGTGCCTGGACACCCCCTAGCGTCCACGAGCAGTACTTC	CAWTPPSVHEQYF
TRBV30	TRBJ2-5	TRBD2	NA	TGTGCCTGGAGTCCCGGGACTAGCGGGAGACAGACCCAGTACTTC	CAWSPGTSGRQTQYF
TRBV5-5	TRBJ2-7	TRBD1	few	TGTGCCAGCAGCGGCCGGGACAGGTTTACGCAGTACTTC	CASSGRDRFTQYF
TRBV2	TRBJ2-7	TRBD1	NA	TGTGCCAGCAGCGGGACGGGACAGGGGAACGAGCAGTACTTC	CASSGTGQGNEQYF
TRBV4-1	TRBJ1-4	TRBD1	NA	TGCGCCAGCAGCCGCCTGAAGCAGGGGGCGTCTAATGAAAAACTGTTTTTT	CASSRLKQGASNEKLFF
TRBV27	TRBJ2-3	NA	NA	TGTGCCAGCGGTCGCCGACTAGACCTCACAGATACGCAGTATTTT	CASGRRLDLTDTQYF
TRBV7-2	TRBJ2-1	NA	NA	TGTGCCAGCAGCCCACTAGCAAATGAGCAGTTCTTC	CASSPLANEQFF
TRBV28	TRBJ1-4	TRBD1	few	TGTGCCAGCATCCCGACAGGGGTGGGCGAAAAACTGTTTTTT	CASIPTGVGEKLFF
TRBV4-1	TRBJ1-3	NA	NA	TGCGCCAGCAGCGCTTCCGACCAGGGGTTAGGAAACACCATATATTTT	CASSASDQGLGNTIYF
TRBV27	TRBJ1-5	NA	few	TGTGCCAGCAGTTTTCGAGGGGACTATCAGCCCCAGCATTTT	CASSFRGDYQPQHF
TRBV24-1	TRBJ2-1	TRBD2	once	TGTGCCACCAGTGTCACCGGGACTAGCGGTTACAATGAGCAGTTCTTC	CATSVTGTSGYNEQFF
TRBV19	TRBJ1-2	TRBD1	NA	TGTGCCAGTAACAAATCGGGACAGCACTATGGCTACACCTTC	CASNKSGQHYGYTF
TRBV30	TRBJ1-2	NA	once	TGTGCCTGGAGTTCGGACAGTTACTATGGCTACACCTTC	CAWSSDSYYGYTF
TRBV9	TRBJ1-1	NA	few	TGTGCCAGCAGCGGCGGCCACCGGCCCATTGAAGCTTTCTTT	CASSGGHRPIEAFF
TRBV19	TRBJ2-1	NA	NA	TGTGCCAGTAAAGGGAGCGGGCGCTACAATGAGCAGTTCTTC	CASKGSGRYNEQFF